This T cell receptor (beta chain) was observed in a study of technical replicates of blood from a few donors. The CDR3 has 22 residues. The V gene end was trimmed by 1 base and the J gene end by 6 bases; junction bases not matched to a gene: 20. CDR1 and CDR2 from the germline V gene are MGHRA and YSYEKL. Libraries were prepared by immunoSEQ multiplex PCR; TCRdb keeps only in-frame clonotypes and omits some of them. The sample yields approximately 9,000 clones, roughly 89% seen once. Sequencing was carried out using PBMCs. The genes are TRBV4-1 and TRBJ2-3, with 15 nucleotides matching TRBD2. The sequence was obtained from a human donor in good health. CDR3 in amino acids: CASSQASRGLAGGQHGNDTQYF. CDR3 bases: TGCGCCAGCAGCCAAGCCTCACGGGGACTAGCGGGAGGTCAACATGGGAATGATACGCAGTATTTT.